The 4 T cell receptor beta chains below all came from one sample that was sequenced in a study of cytomegalovirus exposure and HLA in healthy donors. PCR primers comprised 60 Vbeta and 13 Jbeta primers. Measured with immunoSEQ multiplex PCR; TCRdb has only the in-frame clones, and not every one. This sample yields around 150,000 clones, of which over 70% are seen a single time; under 1.5% belongs to the top ten. Specimen: PBMCs. Source of these receptors: a woman in her twenties or thirties in good health and CMV-seronegative.

This chain uses TRBV5-6 with TRBJ2-5, with TRBD1 as a possible D gene (8 bases). CDR1 and CDR2 from the germline V gene are SGHDT and YYEEEE. The V end lost 5 bases, the J end lost 5 bases, and 16 bases lay between the germline ends. This CDR3 comprises 14 residues. CDR3 amino acids: CASSQGQGGETQYF. The CDR3 coding sequence is TGTGCCAGCAGTCAAGGACAGGGAGGGGAGACCCAGTACTTC.

This chain links TRBV21-1 with TRBJ1-2. TRBV21-1 is noted as a pseudogene. This CDR3 contains 16 residues. The CDR3 region is CASSKAEQGGNYGYTF. CDR3 nucleotide sequence: TGTGCCAGCAGCAAAGCTGAGCAGGGAGGTAACTATGGCTACACCTTC.

The J gene is TRBJ2-3, the V gene TRBV10-3; TRBD2 matches 10 bases. Germline CDR1 reads ENHRY; CDR2 reads SYGVKD. V shed 2 bases and J 3 bases; nucleotides not matched to a gene: 2. The CDR3 is made up of 15 amino acids. Here the CDR3 reads CAISESGGATDTQYF. In DNA, the CDR3 is TGTGCCATCAGTGAGAGCGGGGGGGCAACAGATACGCAGTATTTT.

This CDR3 reads CASSPLDEQYF. CDR3 nucleotides: TGTGCCAGCAGCCCCCTCGACGAGCAGTACTTC. The chain links TRBV7-8 to TRBJ2-7; D is unclear. Germline values: CDR1 SGHVS, CDR2 FQNEAQ. The V end was cut by 5 bases, the J end by 5 bases, with 7 bases between. The CDR3 is 11 amino acids.